What follows are 24 T cell receptor beta chains derived from one specimen sequenced in a study of cytomegalovirus exposure and HLA in healthy donors. The PCR made use of 60 Vbeta and 13 Jbeta primers. The method was immunoSEQ multiplex PCR; TCRdb's version includes in-frame clones alone and lacks a portion of them. The table lists about 150,000 clones, around three quarters of them singletons. The sample was PBMCs. These receptors were collected from a male donor in good health and CMV-seronegative.

Notes on this clone: The sample holds other DNA sequences that translate to the same CDR3. The rearrangement links TRBV2 to TRBJ1-5, with D possibly matching TRBD1 (5 bases). The CDR3 sequence is 14 residues long. V was pared by 5 bases and J by 2 bases, with 10 bases between. Germline V gene lookup returns CDR1 SNHLY and CDR2 FYNNEI. CDR3 residues: CASSPGLGNQPQHF. The CDR3 bases are TGTGCCAGCAGTCCAGGGTTGGGCAATCAGCCCCAGCATTTT.

This clone was counted between two and nine times. The chain employs TRBV29-1 and TRBJ2-7, with 12 bases that match TRBD2. The V segment lost 1 base and the J segment 0 bases; nucleotides outside the gene matches: 1. This CDR3 is 15 amino acids long. From germline, CDR1 is SQVTM and CDR2 ANQGSEA. CDR3 sequence: CSVEGLAGASYEQYF. The DNA for the CDR3 is TGCAGCGTTGAAGGACTAGCGGGAGCCTCCTACGAGCAGTACTTC.

V is TRBV4-1 and J is TRBJ2-2, with a possible D match to TRBD2 (7 bases). The germline gives CDR1 MGHRA, CDR2 YSYEKL. The V and J ends lost 0 bases and 6 bases respectively, with 20 bases between them. CDR3 size: 18 residues. The chain's CDR3 is CASSQDRGGGRGPGELFF. In DNA, the CDR3 is TGCGCCAGCAGCCAAGATAGGGGGGGCGGGAGAGGGCCCGGGGAGCTGTTTTTT.

The chain joins TRBV7-3 to TRBJ2-5; no clear D gene. Between the trimmed V and J ends, which lost 3 bases and 5 bases, there was a span of 13 bases. Germline CDR1 reads SGHTA; CDR2 reads FQGTGA. The CDR3 is 14 residues long. CDR3 sequence (DNA): TGTGCCAGCAGCTTCCACCCTCGGGTGGAGACCCAGTACTTC. Encoded protein: CASSFHPRVETQYF.

This clone appeared a single time. J is TRBJ1-1 and V is TRBV28, with TRBD1 matching over 7 bases. After removal of 6 bases from V and 5 bases from J, the junction contained 24 bases not matched to a gene. The CDR3 contains 19 residues. Germline V CDR1 and CDR2: MDHEN, SYDVKM. CDR3 in DNA: TGTGCCAGCAGCCCACCCGGAGGGTTTCTGGCGGAACAGGGGACTGAAGCTTTCTTT. Protein: CASSPPGGFLAEQGTEAFF.

The CDR3 region is CASSLARSSREQYF. CDR3 DNA: TGTGCCAGCAGCTTAGCGCGATCCTCTAGGGAGCAGTACTTC. This rearrangement joins TRBV7-9 to TRBJ2-7; D is unresolved. The ends were cut back, 0 bases at V and 7 bases at J, with 13 bases in the middle. Germline values: CDR1 SEHNR, CDR2 FQNEAQ (reference sequence). This CDR3 has 14 residues. The variable domain in full, with the rest retrieved from reference TRBV7-9 and TRBJ2-7, is DTGVSQNPRHKITKRGQNVTFRCDPISEHNRLYWYRQTLGQGPEFLTYFQNEAQLEKSRLLSDRFSAERPKGSFSTLEIQRTEQGDSAMYLCASSLARSSREQYFGPGTRLTVT.

The V and J genes are TRBV7-9 and TRBJ2-7, with D possibly TRBD2 on 6 matching bases. The CDR3 sequence is 15 residues long. CDR1 is SEHNR, CDR2 FQNEAQ, per germline (reference sequence). Trimming took 7 bases from V and 0 from J, leaving 16 bases between them. The CDR3 is CASTPPGEGSYEQYF. CDR3 DNA: TGTGCCAGCACCCCCCCGGGAGAGGGCTCCTACGAGCAGTACTTC.

The rearrangement joins TRBV5-1 to TRBJ2-6, with D unresolved. The CDR3 runs 14 residues. Per germline, CDR1 SGHRS and CDR2 YFSETQ. Trimming removed 8 bases at V and 1 base at J, with 10 bases between. The CDR3, as DNA: TGCGCCAGTCAAACCAGTTCTGGGGCCAACGTCCTGACTTTC. This gives the protein CASQTSSGANVLTF.

In this sample, this clone turned up a few times. This chain links TRBV5-1 with TRBJ2-2; the D gene is possibly TRBD1 (6 bases). CDR1 and CDR2 (germline): SGHRS, YFSETQ. Trimming took off 4 bases at V and 3 bases at J, with 16 bases between the two ends. There are 16 residues in the CDR3. CDR3 in DNA: TGCGCCAGCAGCCCCCGGGACACTTCTTACACCGGGGAGCTGTTTTTT. Translating gives CASSPRDTSYTGELFF.

J is TRBJ1-4 and V is TRBV7-6; 7 bases are shared with TRBD1. CDR1 and CDR2 from the germline V gene are SGHVS and FNYEAQ. The CDR3 is 15 amino acids. The junction had 9 bases not matched to a gene; V was cut back by 4 bases and J by 7 bases. The CDR3 protein is CASSSQGTVGEKLFF. The CDR3 bases are TGTGCCAGCAGCTCCCAGGGGACAGTAGGTGAAAAACTGTTTTTT.

This clone was picked up one time. The chain has TRBV5-8 and TRBJ2-7; TRBD1 aligns across 11 bases. This CDR3 is built from 16 residues. The junction had 8 bases not matched to a gene; V was cut back by 2 bases and J by 4 bases. CDR1 and CDR2 (germline): SGHTS, YDEGEE. CDR3 sequence reads: CASSFPGTGGRYEQYF. The CDR3 nucleotides read TGTGCCAGCAGCTTCCCCGGGACAGGGGGACGTTACGAGCAGTACTTC.

This clone has just a few counts. This chain uses TRBV5-4 with TRBJ1-2; unclear D gene. This CDR3 is 11 amino acids long. Trimming cost V 0 bases and J 8 bases, with 5 bases left between them. Germline CDR1 reads SGHNT; CDR2 reads YYREEE (reference sequence). CDR3 protein: CASSLVGGYTF. Written as DNA, the CDR3 is TGTGCCAGCAGCTTGGTTGGCGGCTACACCTTC. The entire variable domain, with the rest obtained from reference TRBV5-4 and TRBJ1-2, is as follows: ETGVTQSPTHLIKTRGQQVTLRCSSQSGHNTVSWYQQALGQGPQFIFQYYREEENGRGNFPPRFSGLQFPNYSSELNVNALELDDSALYLCASSLVGGYTFGSGTRLTVV.

The chain is built from TRBV29-1 and TRBJ1-1; weak D call: TRBD1 (5 bases). V was cut by 7 bases and J by 1 base, with 7 bases left in between. CDR3 length equals 11 residues. CDR1 and CDR2 from the germline V gene are SQVTM and ANQGSEA. DNA of the CDR3: TGCAGCGGGCAGGGGAACACTGAAGCTTTCTTT. Protein sequence: CSGQGNTEAFF.

This clone was recorded once. The chain has TRBV28 and TRBJ1-2; D is unresolved. Germline V gene sequence: CDR1 MDHEN, CDR2 SYDVKM. V lost 5 bases, J lost 3 bases, and 19 bases lay in between. This CDR3 has 16 residues. The CDR3 nucleotides read TGTGCCAGCAGTCTACAGACCCGGCGCGGGGACTATGGCTACACCTTC. Amino acids: CASSLQTRRGDYGYTF.

The CDR3 bases are TGTGCCAGCAGCTCAGCGATGACAAATACGCAGTATTTT. This codes for CASSSAMTNTQYF. J is TRBJ2-3 and V is TRBV7-2; no clear D gene. There are 13 residues in the CDR3. Germline V gene data show CDR1 as SGHTA and CDR2 as FQGNSA. The V end was cut by 4 bases, the J end by 7 bases, with 12 bases between.

This sequence joins TRBV5-6 and TRBJ2-1, with TRBD1 as a possible D gene (5 bases). V lost 4 bases and J lost 9, with 20 bases in between. Germline V CDR1 and CDR2: SGHDT, YYEEEE. The CDR3 covers 15 residues. The DNA for the CDR3 is TGTGCCAGCAGCCTAGGGGCGCCTATAAGGGCTGAGCAGTTCTTC. Protein product: CASSLGAPIRAEQFF.

J is TRBJ1-2 and V is TRBV28; D might be TRBD1 (6 bases). The V gene lost 3 bases and the J gene lost 8 bases, with 19 bases spanning the gap. The germline CDR1 and CDR2 sequences are MDHEN and SYDVKM. The CDR3 runs 15 residues. The CDR3 loop reads CASSLGATGPEGYTF. The DNA of the CDR3 is TGTGCCAGCAGTTTGGGTGCGACAGGTCCTGAAGGCTACACCTTC.

This clone was detected only once. The J gene is TRBJ1-3, the V gene TRBV5-1; 8 bases match TRBD1. The germline CDR1 and CDR2 sequences are SGHRS and YFSETQ. V was clipped by 0 bases and J by 0 bases; unmatched bases: 5. CDR3 length: 17 residues. DNA of the CDR3: TGCGCCAGCAGCTTGGAATATCAGGGGGCCTCTGGAAACACCATATATTTT. Protein product: CASSLEYQGASGNTIYF.

In regard to this clone: Mismatch with germline at one junction end may stem from a read error. This chain connects TRBV7-9 to TRBJ1-4, with D possibly being TRBD1 (5 bases). This CDR3 has 15 residues. CDR1 is SEHNR, CDR2 FQNEAQ, per germline (reference sequence). This CDR3 reads CSSSGRQSSNEKLFF. The CDR3 DNA is TGTTCCAGCAGCGGCAGACAGTCATCGAATGAAAAACTGTTTTTT.

The CDR3 sequence is CASSVGELAGAWETQYF. The CDR3 nucleotides read TGTGCCAGCAGCGTAGGTGAACTAGCGGGAGCTTGGGAGACCCAGTACTTC. V and J are TRBV9 and TRBJ2-5; 11 bases are a match to TRBD2. After removal of 0 bases from V and 5 bases from J, the junction contained 9 bases not matched to a gene. This CDR3 is built from 17 residues. Germline CDR1 is SGDLS and CDR2 is YYNGEE.

This chain joins TRBV7-9 and TRBJ1-1; D ambiguous. The CDR3 spans 16 residues. CDR1 and CDR2 (germline): SEHNR, FQNEAQ (reference sequence). V lost 2 bases and J lost 1, with 14 bases in between. CDR3 in DNA: TGTGCCAGCAGCTTATTGTTTTCGAACGGGAACACTGAAGCTTTCTTT. Translating gives CASSLLFSNGNTEAFF.

The chain employs TRBV19 and TRBJ2-1; D gene uncertain. V was clipped by 5 bases and J by 1 base, with 15 bases between them. This CDR3 is 16 amino acids long. Per the germline V gene, CDR1 is LNHDA and CDR2 is SQIVND (reference sequence). Here the CDR3 DNA reads TGTGCCAGTAGTCTAATCCTGCCACGATCCTACAATGAGCAGTTCTTC. It translates to CASSLILPRSYNEQFF. The variable domain in full, with the rest retrieved from reference TRBV19 and TRBJ2-1, is DGGITQSPKYLFRKEGQNVTLSCEQNLNHDAMYWYRQDPGQGLRLIYYSQIVNDFQKGDIAEGYSVSREKKESFPLTVTSAQKNPTAFYLCASSLILPRSYNEQFFGPGTRLTVL.

This clone has only one observation. The V call is TRBV27, the J call TRBJ2-1; 8 bases are shared with TRBD2. V lost 7 bases and J lost 3; bases outside the gene matches: 14. The CDR3 is 17 residues long. Germline CDR1 and CDR2: MNHEY and SMNVEV (reference sequence). As DNA, the CDR3 is TGTGCCAGCAACACACTGGGACGGGAGGGCAACTACAATGAGCAGTTCTTC. This gives the protein CASNTLGREGNYNEQFF.

The chain recombines TRBV6-1 with TRBJ2-7; 9 nucleotides agree with TRBD1. Germline V lookup: CDR1 MNHNS, CDR2 SASEGT. This CDR3 is 14 amino acids long. Germline trimming cut 5 bases from V and 5 bases from J; bases unmatched to any gene: 7. CDR3 loop: CASSNRGQVNEQYF. CDR3 DNA sequence: TGTGCCAGCAGTAACAGGGGGCAGGTCAACGAGCAGTACTTC.